The clone carrying this TCR beta chain was found once. Its antigen is undetermined. This specimen comes from a study of chemoradiotherapy in HPV16-positive cancers. Study results and limitations: Candidate HPV-specific clones and E7-related TCR motifs grew in tumor during treatment. HPV-specific T cells were functionally defined from only a couple of HPV16-positive patients.

The CDR3 is made up of 13 amino acids. V was cut by 10 bases and J by 2 bases, with 15 bases left in between. Looked up from germline, CDR1 is MDHEN and CDR2 is SYDVKM. Profiled with immunoSEQ multiplex PCR; TCRdb holds only in-frame clones, not every one. The repertoire has tens of thousands of clones, more than 85% of them found once; the top ten carry over 15%. The TCR originated in a human donor with HPV-associated anogenital cancer. Source: blood, taken from a patient who underwent chemoradiotherapy. The chain combines TRBV28 with TRBJ2-7; tentative D call: TRBD2 (5 bases). The CDR3 here is CATDSVPTYEQYF. CDR3 DNA sequence: TGTGCCACCGATAGCGTTCCCACCTACGAGCAGTACTTC.